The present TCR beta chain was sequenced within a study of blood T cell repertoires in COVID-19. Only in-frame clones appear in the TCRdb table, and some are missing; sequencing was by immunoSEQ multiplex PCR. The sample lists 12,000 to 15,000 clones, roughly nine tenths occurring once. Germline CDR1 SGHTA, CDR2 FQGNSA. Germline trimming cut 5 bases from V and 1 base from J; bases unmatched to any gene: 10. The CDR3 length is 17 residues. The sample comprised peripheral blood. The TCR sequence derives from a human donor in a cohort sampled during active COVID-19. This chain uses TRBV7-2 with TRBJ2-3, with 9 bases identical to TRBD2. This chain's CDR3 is CASSPQRASGGTDTQYF. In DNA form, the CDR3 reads TGTGCCAGCAGCCCCCAGCGGGCTAGCGGGGGCACAGATACGCAGTATTTT.